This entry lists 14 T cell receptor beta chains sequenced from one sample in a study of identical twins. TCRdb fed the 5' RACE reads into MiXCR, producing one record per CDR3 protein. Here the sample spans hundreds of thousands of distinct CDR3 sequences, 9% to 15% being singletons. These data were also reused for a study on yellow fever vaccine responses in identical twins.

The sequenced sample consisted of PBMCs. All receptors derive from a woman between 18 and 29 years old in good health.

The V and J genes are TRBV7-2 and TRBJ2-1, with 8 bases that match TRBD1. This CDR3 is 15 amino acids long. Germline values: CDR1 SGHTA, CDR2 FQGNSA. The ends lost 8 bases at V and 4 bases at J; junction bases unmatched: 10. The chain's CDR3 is CASGQGVLLYNEQFF. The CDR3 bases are TGTGCCAGCGGACAGGGAGTTCTTTTATACAATGAGCAGTTCTTC.

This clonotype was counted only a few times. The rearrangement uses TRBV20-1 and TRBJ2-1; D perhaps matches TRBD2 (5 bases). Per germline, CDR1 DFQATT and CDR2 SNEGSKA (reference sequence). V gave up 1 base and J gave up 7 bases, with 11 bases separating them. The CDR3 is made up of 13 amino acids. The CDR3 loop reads CSARVVRRNEQFF. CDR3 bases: TGCAGTGCTAGAGTGGTCAGGAGGAATGAGCAGTTCTTC.

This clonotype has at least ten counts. CDR3 DNA: TGTGCCAGCAGCCCTAGGGGTTCCTACGAGCAGTACTTC. This sequence encodes CASSPRGSYEQYF. The chain is built from TRBV7-8 and TRBJ2-7; weak D call: TRBD1 (5 bases). Germline CDR1 is SGHVS and CDR2 is FQNEAQ. There are 13 residues in the CDR3. Trimming took 5 bases from V and 1 from J, leaving 9 bases between them.

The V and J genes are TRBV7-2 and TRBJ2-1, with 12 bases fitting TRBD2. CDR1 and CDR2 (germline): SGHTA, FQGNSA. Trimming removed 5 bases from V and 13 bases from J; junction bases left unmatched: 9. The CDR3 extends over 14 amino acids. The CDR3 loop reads CASSTLAGGLGQFF. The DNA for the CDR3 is TGTGCCAGCAGCACACTAGCGGGAGGCCTGGGACAGTTCTTC.

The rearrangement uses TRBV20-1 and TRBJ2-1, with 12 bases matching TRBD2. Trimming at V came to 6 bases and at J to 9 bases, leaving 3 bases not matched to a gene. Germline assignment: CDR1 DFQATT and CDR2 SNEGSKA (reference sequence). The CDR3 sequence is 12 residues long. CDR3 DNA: TGCAGTGCAATACTAGCGGGAGGTGAGCAGTTCTTC. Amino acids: CSAILAGGEQFF.

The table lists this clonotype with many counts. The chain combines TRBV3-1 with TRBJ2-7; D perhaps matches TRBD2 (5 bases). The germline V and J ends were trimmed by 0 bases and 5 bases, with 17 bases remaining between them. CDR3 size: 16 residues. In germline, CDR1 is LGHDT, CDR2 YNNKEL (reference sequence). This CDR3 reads CASSQEEAGPKNEQYF. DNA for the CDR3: TGTGCCAGCAGCCAAGAGGAGGCAGGTCCAAAGAACGAGCAGTACTTC.

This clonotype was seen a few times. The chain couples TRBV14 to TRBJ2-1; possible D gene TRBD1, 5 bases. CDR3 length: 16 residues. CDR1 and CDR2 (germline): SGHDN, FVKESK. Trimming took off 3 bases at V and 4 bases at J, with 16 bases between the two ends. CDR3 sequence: CASSQGTDRLYNEQFF. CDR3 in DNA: TGTGCCAGCAGCCAGGGAACCGACAGACTGTACAATGAGCAGTTCTTC.

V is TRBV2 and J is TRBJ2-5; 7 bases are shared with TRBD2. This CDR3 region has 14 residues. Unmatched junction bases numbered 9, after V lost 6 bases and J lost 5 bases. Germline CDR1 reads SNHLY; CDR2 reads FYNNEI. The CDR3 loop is CASSRGDRQETQYF. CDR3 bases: TGTGCCAGCAGCCGGGGGGACCGGCAGGAGACCCAGTACTTC.

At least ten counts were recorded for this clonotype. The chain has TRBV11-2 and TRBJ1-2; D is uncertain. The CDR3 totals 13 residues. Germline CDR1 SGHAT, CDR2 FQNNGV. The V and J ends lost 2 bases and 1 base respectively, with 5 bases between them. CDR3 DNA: TGTGCCAGCAGCTTATTGAATAACTATGGCTACACCTTC. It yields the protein CASSLLNNYGYTF.

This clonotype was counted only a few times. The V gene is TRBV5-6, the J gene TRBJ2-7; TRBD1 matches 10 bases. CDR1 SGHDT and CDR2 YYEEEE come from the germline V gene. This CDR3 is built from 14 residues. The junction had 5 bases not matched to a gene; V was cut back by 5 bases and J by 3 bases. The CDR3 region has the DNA TGTGCCAGCAGTCGGGACAGGGGCAACTACGAGCAGTACGTC. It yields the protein CASSRDRGNYEQYV.

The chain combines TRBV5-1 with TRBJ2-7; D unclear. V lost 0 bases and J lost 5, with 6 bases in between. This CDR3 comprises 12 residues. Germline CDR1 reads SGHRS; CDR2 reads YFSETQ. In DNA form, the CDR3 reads TGCGCCAGCAGCTTGGCCGAAAACGAGCAGTACTTC. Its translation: CASSLAENEQYF.

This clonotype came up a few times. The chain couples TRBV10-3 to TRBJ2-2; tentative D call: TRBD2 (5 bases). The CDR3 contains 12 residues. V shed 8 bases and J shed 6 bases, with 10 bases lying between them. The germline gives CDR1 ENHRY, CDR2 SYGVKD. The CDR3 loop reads CAIGAAAGELFF. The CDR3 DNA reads TGTGCCATCGGAGCGGCCGCCGGGGAGCTGTTTTTT.

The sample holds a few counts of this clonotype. The CDR3 here is CASRDGGRFDNEQFF. CDR3 coding DNA: TGTGCCAGCAGGGATGGCGGGAGGTTCGACAATGAGCAGTTCTTC. The chain combines TRBV2 with TRBJ2-1; 8 bases are shared with TRBD2. The germline V gene encodes CDR1 SNHLY and CDR2 FYNNEI. With V trimmed by 6 bases and J by 5 bases, 9 bases remained unmatched. This CDR3 region has 15 residues.

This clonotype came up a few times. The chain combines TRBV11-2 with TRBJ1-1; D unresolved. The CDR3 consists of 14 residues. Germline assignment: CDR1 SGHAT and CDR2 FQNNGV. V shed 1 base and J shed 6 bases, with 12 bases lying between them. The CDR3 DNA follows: TGTGCCAGCAGCTTAGCCATGCAAAGGGCTGAAGCTTTCTTT. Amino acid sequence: CASSLAMQRAEAFF.